Included here is one TCR beta chain sequence, with context. What it binds is not known. The CDR3 extends over 16 amino acids. The V end was cut by 7 bases, the J end by 5 bases, with 23 bases between. Germline V CDR1 and CDR2: MDHEN, SYDVKM. This entry belongs to a study of glioma-infiltrating T cells after dendritic cell vaccination. Study conclusions and caveats: Higher pretreatment TIL content predicted longer progression-free time and survival.

Assay: immunoSEQ multiplex PCR; the TCRdb copy retains only in-frame clones and omits some. The sample carries some 70,000 clones, around 86% recorded once. The chain is built from TRBV28 and TRBJ2-5; perhaps TRBD2 as D (5 bases). This clonotype was obtained from a human donor with glioblastoma. The sequenced sample was blood, obtained before dendritic cell vaccination. The CDR3 DNA follows: TGTGCCAGCACTAACGGAGGAGAGAAGACGGGGGAGACCCAGTACTTC. Amino acid sequence: CASTNGGEKTGETQYF.